These 29 T cell receptor delta chains were sequenced from one sample in a study of delta chain sequences of gamma delta T cells. TCRdb repeated clone calling on the 5' RACE reads with CATT. There are 2,000 to 3,000 delta-chain clones in the sample; roughly 28% occur only once, and around 17% lies in the top ten. The sample consisted of either unsorted cells or a sorted T cell fraction (not recorded which). The receptors come from a human donor in good health.

J is TRDJ1 and V is TRDV2, with 10 bases aligning to TRDD3. CDR3 length equals 18 residues. V was clipped by 3 bases and J by 0 bases; unmatched bases: 12. Germline CDR1 and CDR2: GEAIGNYY and EKD. Here the CDR3 reads CACDPVLGDRKYTDKLIF. In nucleotides, the CDR3 is TGTGCCTGTGACCCCGTACTGGGGGATCGGAAGTACACCGATAAACTCATCTTT.

No V gene call is available, although the J gene is TRDJ1; the table gives TRDD3 as D, unverified against the DNA. This CDR3 contains 23 residues. CDR3 nucleotides: TGTTCTGCTACCGTCTTGGGGGCTACGAGACTGGGGGATACCGGAAAGCACACCGATAAACTCATCTTT. It encodes CSATVLGATRLGDTGKHTDKLIF.

Sample share makes this clone large. The rearrangement joins TRDV2 to TRDJ1; 7 nucleotides align to TRDD3. Germline V lookup: CDR1 GEAIGNYY, CDR2 EKD. The CDR3 is 15 residues long. The ends lost 4 bases at V and 2 bases at J; junction bases unmatched: 9. CDR3 DNA: TGTGCCTGTGAACCCCTGGGGGCCCTGACCGATAAACTCATCTTT. This codes for CACEPLGALTDKLIF.

Notes on this clone: A far bigger clonotype differs at one base, so this is likely a read error. Other DNA sequences from this sample encode an identical CDR3 as well. CDR3 sequence (DNA): TGTGCTTGTGACACCGTGAAGTGGGGGATACGCGTCGGCACCGATAAACTCATCTTT. It codes for CACDTVKWGIRVGTDKLIF. This chain uses TRDV2 with TRDJ1; TRDD3 matches at 11 bases. CDR3 length equals 19 residues. Germline loops: CDR1 GEAIGNYY, CDR2 EKD.

The rearrangement joins TRDV2 to TRDJ1; D is tentatively TRDD2 or TRDD3 (5 bases each). V lost 5 bases, J lost 0 bases, and 21 bases lay in between. Per the germline V gene, CDR1 is GEAIGNYY and CDR2 is EKD. The CDR3 runs to 17 residues. The DNA for the CDR3 is TGTGCCTGTGCTTCCCTAAGGGGAAGATCGTACACCGATAAACTCATCTTT. Its translation: CACASLRGRSYTDKLIF.

This clone was detected a few times. The chain combines TRDV2 with TRDJ1, with 13 bases matching TRDD3. Germline V gives CDR1 GEAIGNYY, CDR2 EKD. V shed 3 bases, J shed 5 bases, and the junction held 8 bases outside the gene matches. The CDR3 has 16 amino acids. In DNA form, the CDR3 reads TGTGCCTGTGACTCACTACTGGGGGATACGCCTGATAAACTCATCTTT. Protein: CACDSLLGDTPDKLIF.

The chain couples TRDV2 to TRDJ1, with 7 nucleotides matching TRDD3. Germline-derived CDR1 and CDR2 are GEAIGNYY and EKD. CDR3 size: 17 residues. Trimming at V came to 3 bases and at J to 1 base, leaving 13 bases not matched to a gene. The CDR3 nucleotides are TGTGCCTGTGACTCCGCGGCTGGGGGCCCCCTCACCGATAAACTCATCTTT. Residues: CACDSAAGGPLTDKLIF.

This clone was detected only a few times. A far larger clone is just one base off, so this is likely a read error. This rearrangement joins TRDV2 to TRDJ3, with 7 bases lining up with TRDD3. Germline CDR1 and CDR2: GEAIGNYY and EKD. This CDR3 comprises 19 residues. In nucleotides, the CDR3 is TGTGCCCGTGACAGGTTGGGGGACCAAGCCCCCTGGGACACCCGACAGATGTTTTTC. It yields the protein CARDRLGDQAPWDTRQMFF.

This clone was observed a handful of times. The rearrangement uses TRDV2 and TRDJ1; 9 positions agree with TRDD3. The germline V gene encodes CDR1 GEAIGNYY and CDR2 EKD. Trimming removed 0 bases from V and 5 bases from J; junction bases left unmatched: 9. The CDR3 totals 16 residues. The CDR3 sequence: CACDTVSGGFQDKLIF. The CDR3 DNA reads as TGTGCCTGTGACACCGTGTCTGGGGGATTCCAAGATAAACTCATCTTT.

The V and J genes are TRDV2 and TRDJ1; D gene unclear. The V end lost 3 bases, the J end lost 0 bases, and 10 bases lay between the germline ends. There are 14 residues in the CDR3. CDR1 is GEAIGNYY, CDR2 EKD, per germline. DNA for the CDR3: TGTGCCTGTGACCGGATGCTATACACCGATAAACTCATCTTT. It translates to CACDRMLYTDKLIF.

Comment on this clone: A far larger clone is one nucleotide away, so this likely arose from a read error. Other nucleotide sequences from this sample produce the same CDR3. The chain has TRDV2 and TRDJ1; TRDD3 matches 11 bases. The CDR3 spans 18 residues. Germline loops: CDR1 GEAIGNYY, CDR2 EKD. CDR3 nucleotide sequence: TGTGCCTGTGACACCCTGGGGGATACTCCCCCAAACACTGATAAACTCATCTTT. This sequence encodes CACDTLGDTPPNTDKLIF.

The rearrangement uses TRDV2 and TRDJ1; no clear D. The ends were cut back, 7 bases at V and 2 bases at J, with 10 bases in the middle. The germline CDR1 and CDR2 sequences are GEAIGNYY and EKD. This CDR3 has 12 amino acids. The CDR3 nucleotides read TGTGCCTGGGGACACTTTACCGATAAACTCATCTTT. Residues: CAWGHFTDKLIF.

In this sample, this clone is large. At the DNA level, this CDR3 is encoded by other sequences in the same sample as well. This sequence joins TRDV2 and TRDJ1; 11 bases are shared with TRDD3. The CDR3 loop spans 18 amino acids. CDR1 and CDR2 from the germline V gene are GEAIGNYY and EKD. The V segment lost 0 bases and the J segment 1 base; nucleotides outside the gene matches: 9. The CDR3 region has the DNA TGTGCCTGTGACACCTTGATTGGGGGATACGCCAGCACCGATAAACTCATCTTT. It codes for CACDTLIGGYASTDKLIF.

The rearrangement uses TRDV2 and TRDJ1, with 8 bases lining up with TRDD3. Looked up from germline, CDR1 is GEAIGNYY and CDR2 is EKD. This CDR3 has 14 residues. V was pared by 3 bases and J by 10 bases, with 12 bases of the junction left unmatched. The CDR3 coding sequence is TGTGCCTGTGACCAAGTACTGGGGGGTACGGGACTCATCTTT. Residues: CACDQVLGGTGLIF.

A word on this clone: TCRdb's entry gives the protein of a much larger clone, which mismatches this DNA's translation at residue 15, likely from a read error; the protein reported here is translated from the DNA. This chain joins TRDV2 and TRDJ3, with a tentative D call TRDD3 (5 bases). This CDR3 has 17 amino acids. The V gene's germline CDR1 is GEAIGNYY and CDR2 EKD. CDR3 in amino acids: CACDPVRSSWDTRQVFF. In nucleotides, the CDR3 is TGTGCCTGTGATCCCGTACGGAGCTCCTGGGACACCCGACAGGTGTTTTTC.

This clone is medium-sized within its sample. The chain employs TRDV2 and TRDJ3; TRDD3 matches at 10 bases. Germline V lookup: CDR1 GEAIGNYY, CDR2 EKD. V shed 1 base, J shed 3 bases, and the junction held 11 bases outside the gene matches. This CDR3 contains 20 residues. CDR3 bases: TGTGCCTGTGACACTGGGGATATTGGGGGATACAACTGGGACACCCGACAGATGTTTTTC. Protein sequence: CACDTGDIGGYNWDTRQMFF.

This clone appeared a few times. The CDR3 is CACDTWGPDKLIF. CDR3 sequence (DNA): TGTGCCTGTGACACGTGGGGACCAGATAAACTCATCTTT. V gene TRDV2 combines with J gene TRDJ1; perhaps TRDD3 as D (5 bases). V lost 1 base, J lost 5 bases, and 10 bases lay in between. CDR3 length: 13 residues. Germline V gene lookup returns CDR1 GEAIGNYY and CDR2 EKD.

Sample share makes this clone large. The sample holds other DNA sequences that translate to the same CDR3. The gene calls are TRDV2 and TRDJ1, with TRDD3 matching 12 bases. Unmatched junction bases numbered 25, after V lost 3 bases and J lost 3 bases. CDR1 is GEAIGNYY and CDR2 is EKD in the germline V gene. CDR3 size: 22 residues. The CDR3 reads CACDPLGADNHRTGGYPDKLIF. The CDR3 bases are TGTGCCTGTGACCCCCTGGGGGCCGACAACCACCGTACTGGGGGATACCCCGATAAACTCATCTTT.

Points on this clone: A clone one base away is much larger, so this may be a read error. This rearrangement joins TRDV2 to TRDJ3; a possible D gene is TRDD3 (6 bases). Germline V gene data show CDR1 as GEAIGNYY and CDR2 as EKD. V dropped 1 base and J dropped 2 bases, with 23 bases sitting between them. The CDR3 loop spans 21 amino acids. The CDR3 nucleotides are TGTGCCTGTGACACGCCTAACGGTGGATACACAAAAACCTGGGACACCCGACAGATGTTTTTC. It codes for CACDTPNGGYTKTWDTRQMFF.

In its sample, this clone is medium-sized (0.01 to 0.1%). The chain recombines TRDV2 with TRDJ1; 7 positions match TRDD3. The CDR3 consists of 17 residues. The germline V gene has CDR1 GEAIGNYY and CDR2 EKD. Trimming cost V 0 bases and J 3 bases; bases outside gene matches: 12. For the CDR3, the DNA is TGTGCCTGTGACACCGTGTTGCGGGGATATGAATCCGATAAACTCATCTTT. This translates into CACDTVLRGYESDKLIF.

By its share, this clone is medium-sized (0.01 to 0.1%). The chain uses TRDV2 and TRDJ1, with 7 nucleotides matching TRDD3. CDR1 is GEAIGNYY and CDR2 is EKD in the germline V gene. The CDR3 sequence is 19 residues long. The V gene end was trimmed by 0 bases and the J gene end by 2 bases; junction bases not matched to a gene: 17. The CDR3 coding sequence is TGTGCCTGTGACACCGTTGAATGGGGGAGCACGTCTGGGACCGATAAACTCATCTTT. This codes for CACDTVEWGSTSGTDKLIF.

This clone is medium-sized. The CDR3 bases are TGTGCCTGTGACCCCATACTGGGGGACGATAAACTCATCTTT. It is translated as CACDPILGDDKLIF. The J gene is TRDJ1, the V gene TRDV2, with 9 bases fitting TRDD3. Germline lookup yields CDR1 GEAIGNYY and CDR2 EKD. This CDR3 is built from 14 residues. The J segment lost 4 bases and the V segment lost 3 bases, leaving 5 bases of the junction unmatched.

Note on this clone: This sequence is one base from a far larger clone and is likely a read error. The same CDR3 can be traced to other DNA sequences in this sample. The gene calls are TRDV2 and TRDJ2, with TRDD3 as a possible D gene (5 bases). The germline V gene encodes CDR1 GEAIGNYY and CDR2 EKD. The CDR3 length is 15 residues. V was trimmed by 1 base and J by 6 bases, leaving 14 bases between them. The CDR3 reads CACDTVDTLAAQLFF. CDR3 coding DNA: TGTGCCTGTGACACAGTTGATACCTTAGCAGCACAACTCTTCTTT.

Details on this clone: This clone may be a read error of a much larger clone one base away. V and J are TRDV2 and TRDJ1; D not certain. This CDR3 has 15 amino acids. Trimming took 3 bases from V and 0 from J, leaving 13 bases between them. Germline CDR1 is GEAIGNYY and CDR2 is EKD. In DNA, the CDR3 is TGTGCCTGTGACGCCGTACTTTCGTACACCGATAAACTCATCTTT. Its protein is CACDAVLSYTDKLIF.

This clone was counted once. One base away lies a much larger clone, so this may be a sequencing read error. The same CDR3 can be traced to other DNA sequences in this sample. CDR3 sequence reads: CACSALGTTGDPLHTDKLIF. Written as DNA, the CDR3 is TGTGCCTGTTCAGCCCTTGGGACTACAGGGGATCCCCTACACACCGATAAACTCATCTTT. The chain carries TRDV2 and TRDJ1, with D possibly TRDD3 on 6 matching bases. CDR1 and CDR2 from the germline V gene are GEAIGNYY and EKD. The ends were cut back, 6 bases at V and 0 bases at J, with 31 bases in the middle. The CDR3 has 20 residues.

This clone was seen a handful of times. A far larger clone differs by one base, so this is likely a read error. This rearrangement joins TRDV2 to TRDJ1; 8 nucleotides match TRDD3. V gave up 3 bases and J gave up 4 bases; unmatched junction bases: 18. Germline V gene sequence: CDR1 GEAIGNYY, CDR2 EKD. The CDR3 consists of 18 residues. The chain's CDR3 is CACDSVSPSTGGGDKLIF. CDR3 in DNA: TGTGCCTGTGACTCCGTATCTCCTAGTACTGGGGGTGGCGATAAACTCATCTTT.

In regard to this clone: This likely came from a read error, as a far larger clone is one base away. Other nucleotide sequences from this sample produce the same CDR3. In nucleotides, the CDR3 is TGTGCCTGTGACCCCCTGCCTACTCTTAGGAGCAACACCGATAAACTCATCTTT. Protein: CACDPLPTLRSNTDKLIF. The chain is built from TRDV2 and TRDJ1, with D perhaps TRDD2 (5 bases). V was clipped by 3 bases and J by 0 bases, with 22 bases between them. Germline assignment: CDR1 GEAIGNYY and CDR2 EKD. The CDR3 has 18 amino acids.

Notes on this clone: A far larger clone differs by one base, so this is likely a read error. Different DNA sequences within this sample yield the same CDR3. The J gene is given as TRDJ1, and the V gene is not called; the table's D gene call, TRDD3, was not cross checked with the DNA. The CDR3 is 21 residues long. The CDR3 loop reads CSVLGSWGPFTGGPDTDKLIF. CDR3 sequence (DNA): TGTTCTGTACTCGGTTCTTGGGGGCCCTTCACTGGGGGCCCTGACACCGATAAACTCATCTTT.

By its share, this clone is medium-sized. The chain carries TRDV2 and TRDJ1; 9 bases line up with TRDD3. V shed 3 bases, J shed 4 bases, and the junction held 8 bases outside the gene matches. The CDR3 length is 15 residues. CDR1 and CDR2 from the germline V gene are GEAIGNYY and EKD. In nucleotides, the CDR3 is TGTGCCTGTGACCTCCTGGGGGATGGGGGCGATAAACTCATCTTT. It yields the protein CACDLLGDGGDKLIF.